The 15 T cell receptor beta chains below all came from one sample that was sequenced in a study of T cell repertoires in cytomegalovirus infection. TCRdb called the reads again in MiXCR, with one record for every CDR3 protein. The sample records 560,000 or so distinct CDR3 sequences, 16% being singletons. The sample taken for sequencing was CD8+ T cells from PBMCs. These receptors all come from a human donor in good health (CMV status not recorded). Some clones in this sample may be carry-over from other donors' samples.

V is TRBV2 and J is TRBJ2-5; D possibly corresponds to TRBD2 (7 bases). CDR3 length: 12 amino acids. Deletions cut 6 bases from V and 4 bases from J, with 9 bases between. Germline V lookup: CDR1 SNHLY, CDR2 FYNNEI. This chain's CDR3 is CASSGGRETQYF. The CDR3 nucleotides read TGTGCCAGCAGCGGGGGGCGAGAGACCCAGTACTTC.

The V and J genes are TRBV3-1 and TRBJ2-5; 8 bases match TRBD2. Germline V lookup: CDR1 LGHDT, CDR2 YNNKEL (reference sequence). The CDR3 length is 16 residues. The junction had 6 bases not matched to a gene; V was cut back by 1 base and J by 2 bases. In nucleotides, the CDR3 is TGTGCCAGCAGCCAAGGGACGACTAGCGCTCAAGAGACCCAGTACTTC. Translating gives CASSQGTTSAQETQYF.

This clonotype was seen a few times. The chain carries TRBV7-6 and TRBJ2-4, with D perhaps matching TRBD2 (6 bases). Trimming removed 1 base at V and 1 base at J, with 8 bases between. Germline assignment: CDR1 SGHVS and CDR2 FNYEAQ. CDR3 size: 15 residues. For the CDR3, the DNA is TGTGCCAGCAGCTTAGGGAGGGACGCCAAAAACATTCAGTACTTC. It encodes CASSLGRDAKNIQYF. Full variable domain (missing parts from reference TRBV7-6 and TRBJ2-4): GAGVSQSPRYKVTKRGQDVALRCDPISGHVSLYWYRQALGQGPEFLTYFNYEAQQDKSGLPNDRFSAERPEGSISTLTIQRTEQRDSAMYRCASSLGRDAKNIQYFGAGTRLSVL.

There are a few counts of this clonotype. The chain links TRBV19 to TRBJ2-2; 9 bases fit TRBD2. Germline trimming cut 3 bases from V and 5 bases from J; bases unmatched to any gene: 10. This CDR3 spans 17 amino acids. CDR1 LNHDA and CDR2 SQIVND come from the germline V gene (reference sequence). The chain's CDR3 is CASSIAGGRAVTGELFF. In DNA form, the CDR3 reads TGTGCCAGTAGTATCGCGGGCGGGAGGGCCGTGACCGGGGAGCTGTTTTTT.

This clonotype was recorded many times. The chain links TRBV7-2 to TRBJ2-7; D is possibly TRBD2 (7 bases). Trimming stripped 4 bases from V and 1 base from J, with 14 bases between. Germline lookup yields CDR1 SGHTA and CDR2 FQGNSA. This CDR3 has 15 amino acids. The CDR3 nucleotides read TGTGCCAGCAGCTCCGGGGGGCACCGGTCCTACGAGCAGTACTTC. Its translation: CASSSGGHRSYEQYF.

This clonotype has more than one count but fewer than ten. The chain couples TRBV30 to TRBJ2-7; no clear D. V lost 2 bases and J 1 base, leaving 6 bases between the germline ends. This CDR3 is 12 amino acids long. Germline CDR1 GTSNPN, CDR2 SVGIG (reference sequence). CDR3 nucleotides: TGTGCCTGGAGTCGAGATTCCTACGAGCAGTACTTC. Protein sequence: CAWSRDSYEQYF.

The chain couples TRBV20-1 to TRBJ1-2; D gene uncertain. The CDR3 spans 12 residues. Per germline, CDR1 DFQATT and CDR2 SNEGSKA (reference sequence). Deletions cut 0 bases from V and 8 bases from J, with 10 bases between. CDR3 nucleotides: TGCAGTGCTAGAGATCAGGTCGTCGGCTACACCTTC. Protein: CSARDQVVGYTF.

V and J are TRBV5-5 and TRBJ2-1, with 7 bases lining up with TRBD2. There are 13 residues in the CDR3. The junction had 9 bases not matched to a gene; V was cut back by 9 bases and J by 6 bases. CDR1 is SGHKS, CDR2 YYEKEE, per germline (reference sequence). The CDR3 nucleotides are TGTGCCACCGCTCTCGGGGGGACCAATGAGCAGTTCTTC. Translation: CATALGGTNEQFF.

This clonotype was seen ten or more times. The chain has TRBV7-9 and TRBJ2-3; D gene uncertain. The CDR3 is made up of 13 amino acids. Trimming took 5 bases from V and 6 from J, leaving 12 bases between them. In germline, CDR1 is SEHNR, CDR2 FQNEAQ (reference sequence). CDR3 protein: CASSPGVRDTQYF. For the CDR3, the DNA is TGTGCCAGCAGCCCCGGAGTGCGGGATACGCAGTATTTT.

This clonotype was recorded many times. J is TRBJ1-1 and V is TRBV6-5, with 7 bases fitting TRBD1. Germline loops: CDR1 MNHEY, CDR2 SVGAGI. Trimming removed 5 bases from V and 4 bases from J; junction bases left unmatched: 10. CDR3 length: 15 residues. CDR3 sequence reads: CASSNWDSGGTEAFF. The CDR3 bases are TGTGCCAGCAGTAACTGGGACAGTGGGGGCACTGAAGCTTTCTTT.

This clonotype was found many times. This chain links TRBV7-9 with TRBJ2-2; 9 nucleotides align to TRBD1. Germline CDR1 reads SEHNR; CDR2 reads FQNEAQ (reference sequence). V lost 2 bases and J lost 5; bases outside the gene matches: 6. There are 16 residues in the CDR3. The CDR3 is CASSLPGQGRTGELFF. For the CDR3, the DNA is TGTGCCAGCAGCTTACCGGGACAGGGTCGAACCGGGGAGCTGTTTTTT. The full variable domain, with the rest looked up from reference TRBV7-9 and TRBJ2-2, is DTGVSQNPRHKITKRGQNVTFRCDPISEHNRLYWYRQTLGQGPEFLTYFQNEAQLEKSRLLSDRFSAERPKGSFSTLEIQRTEQGDSAMYLCASSLPGQGRTGELFFGEGSRLTVL.

The chain joins TRBV10-3 to TRBJ2-3; 7 nucleotides align to TRBD2. The CDR3 loop spans 16 amino acids. V lost 3 bases and J lost 2; bases outside the gene matches: 8. Germline V gives CDR1 ENHRY, CDR2 SYGVKD. The CDR3: CAISDIGLAVTDTQYF. CDR3 bases: TGTGCCATCAGTGATATTGGGCTAGCGGTCACAGATACGCAGTATTTT.

CDR3 in DNA: TGTGCCAGCAGCTTGCGCCTAGCGGACCCCTACGAGCAGTACTTC. It codes for CASSLRLADPYEQYF. The V call is TRBV5-4, the J call TRBJ2-7; 7 nucleotides agree with TRBD2. Looked up from germline, CDR1 is SGHNT and CDR2 is YYREEE (reference sequence). The junction had 6 bases not matched to a gene; V was cut back by 1 base and J by 2 bases. The CDR3 has 15 amino acids.

This clonotype showed up many times. This chain joins TRBV6-2 or TRBV6-3 and TRBJ2-5; tentatively, D is TRBD1 (5 bases). The V gene lost 2 bases and the J gene lost 7 bases, with 14 bases spanning the gap. The CDR3 spans 14 residues. Germline V lookup: CDR1 MNHEY, CDR2 SVGEGT. CDR3 DNA: TGTGCCAGCAGTTACAGGGGCAACGGACGGACCCAGTACTTC. Its translation: CASSYRGNGRTQYF.

For the CDR3, the DNA is TGTGCCAGCAGCTCAAACTCGGACAGTCACAATGAGCAGTTCTTC. Its translation is CASSSNSDSHNEQFF. The V and J genes are TRBV7-3 and TRBJ2-1; perhaps TRBD1 as D (6 bases). The V and J ends lost 4 bases and 5 bases respectively, with 15 bases between them. CDR1 SGHTA and CDR2 FQGTGA come from the germline V gene. There are 15 residues in the CDR3. Using reference TRBV7-3 and TRBJ2-1 for the parts outside the CDR3, the full variable domain is GAGVSQTPSNKVTEKGKYVELRCDPISGHTALYWYRQSLGQGPEFLIYFQGTGAADDSGLPNDRFFAVRPEGSVSTLKIQRTERGDSAVYLCASSSNSDSHNEQFFGPGTRLTVL.